This note documents a single T cell receptor beta chain sequence. Its antigen is still unknown. These data are taken from a study of cytotoxic CD8 clonotypes in ibrutinib-treated CLL. This CDR3 comprises 14 residues. Looked up from germline, CDR1 is SGHRS and CDR2 is YFSETQ. V lost 0 bases to trimming and J lost 2 bases, with 6 bases between them. Study conclusions and caveats: Rising at ibrutinib response, clonality subsequently fell back toward baseline at progression.

Clones were sequenced by immunoSEQ multiplex PCR, and TCRdb holds only the in-frame ones, with some missing. The sample records 150,000 to 200,000 clones, around 84% being singletons. The rearrangement joins TRBV5-1 to TRBJ1-5; no clear D. The source is a human donor with chronic lymphocytic leukemia. Sample: PBMCs, taken after 12 months of ibrutinib treatment. The CDR3 region is CASSLEAGNQPQHF. The CDR3 bases are TGCGCCAGCAGCTTGGAGGCAGGCAATCAGCCCCAGCATTTT.